Below, 32 T cell receptor beta chains from the same sample are listed, as sequenced in a study of cytomegalovirus exposure and HLA in healthy donors. The PCR ran on 60 Vbeta and 13 Jbeta primers. Sequenced by immunoSEQ multiplex PCR; TCRdb stores in-frame clones only, minus some. Of around 130,000 clones listed, roughly four fifths are singletons. The sample comprised PBMCs. These receptors all stem from a male donor in good health and CMV-seropositive.

This clone has just a few counts. The gene calls are TRBV7-2 and TRBJ2-7, with 13 bases aligning to TRBD2. J gave up 0 bases and V 0 bases, and 8 bases lay outside the gene matches. The CDR3 covers 19 residues. Germline V CDR1 and CDR2: SGHTA, FQGNSA. CDR3 in DNA: TGTGCCAGCAGCTTAGCCGCAGAGCGACTAGCGGGAGGCTCCTACGAGCAGTACTTC. As protein: CASSLAAERLAGGSYEQYF.

V is TRBV11-1 and J is TRBJ1-4; 7 bases match TRBD1. V was pared by 5 bases and J by 5 bases, with 14 bases of the junction left unmatched. Germline-derived CDR1 and CDR2 are SGHAT and FQDESV (reference sequence). This CDR3 region has 17 residues. CDR3 protein: CASSDVGGSALNEKLFF. CDR3 DNA: TGTGCCAGCAGCGACGTAGGGGGCAGCGCTTTGAATGAAAAACTGTTTTTT.

The rearrangement links TRBV2 to TRBJ1-5; 11 bases map to TRBD1. V trimming: 6 bases; J trimming: 7 bases; junction bases outside the gene matches: 8. Germline assignment: CDR1 SNHLY and CDR2 FYNNEI. The CDR3 is 15 residues long. The DNA of the CDR3 is TGTGCCAGCAGAGTAGGACAGGGGGCGAGCCAGCCCCAGCATTTT. It encodes CASRVGQGASQPQHF.

This clone has more than one count but fewer than ten. This CDR3 reads CASSWDRVQETQYF. The CDR3 region has the DNA TGTGCCAGCAGCTGGGACAGGGTCCAAGAGACCCAGTACTTC. The genes are TRBV6-5 and TRBJ2-5; 9 nucleotides align to TRBD1. V was pared by 6 bases and J by 1 base, with 3 bases of the junction left unmatched. Germline lookup yields CDR1 MNHEY and CDR2 SVGAGI. This CDR3 comprises 14 residues.

This chain joins TRBV5-8 and TRBJ2-2; 7 nucleotides agree with TRBD2. The length of the CDR3 is 15 residues. V was pared by 4 bases and J by 5 bases, with 8 bases of the junction left unmatched. Germline-derived CDR1 and CDR2 are SGHTS and YDEGEE. The CDR3 spells CASSPPRERTGELFF. The DNA of the CDR3 is TGTGCCAGCAGCCCCCCGCGGGAGCGAACCGGGGAGCTGTTTTTT.

The chain recombines TRBV6-6 with TRBJ1-2; TRBD1 matches at 9 bases. The CDR3 consists of 16 residues. Germline V gives CDR1 MNHNY, CDR2 SVGAGI (reference sequence). The junction had 15 bases not matched to a gene; V was cut back by 5 bases and J by 8 bases. CDR3 bases: TGTGCCAGCAGTCCCGGTATAACAGGGGGCGATCCGGGCTACACCTTC. Protein sequence: CASSPGITGGDPGYTF.

The V call is TRBV27, the J call TRBJ2-1, with 13 bases identical to TRBD2. Germline CDR1 and CDR2: MNHEY and SMNVEV (reference sequence). The V segment lost 5 bases and the J segment 1 base; nucleotides outside the gene matches: 11. The CDR3 runs 19 residues. The CDR3 DNA reads as TGTGCCAGCAGTCGACCGGGACTAGCGGGATTTGGTTCCTACAATGAGCAGTTCTTC. It codes for CASSRPGLAGFGSYNEQFF.

The chain has TRBV5-1 and TRBJ2-1, with a tentative D call TRBD2 (6 bases). With 0 bases removed from V and 3 bases from J, the gap between germline ends came to 10 bases. The CDR3 covers 15 residues. Germline-derived CDR1 and CDR2 are SGHRS and YFSETQ. The CDR3 loop reads CASSLEGTHYNEQFF. CDR3 coding DNA: TGCGCCAGCAGCTTGGAGGGGACTCACTACAATGAGCAGTTCTTC.

The chain links TRBV7-8 to TRBJ2-7, with no clear D. The V and J ends lost 2 bases and 5 bases respectively, with 19 bases between them. CDR3 length: 16 amino acids. Per germline, CDR1 SGHVS and CDR2 FQNEAQ. CDR3 sequence: CASSLSLPRTYHEQYF. CDR3 sequence (DNA): TGTGCCAGCAGCTTAAGCCTCCCTCGAACCTATCACGAGCAGTACTTC.

This chain connects TRBV28 to TRBJ1-4; 7 bases are shared with TRBD1. Germline lookup yields CDR1 MDHEN and CDR2 SYDVKM. CDR3 size: 16 residues. Germline trimming cut 5 bases from V and 6 bases from J; bases unmatched to any gene: 12. For the CDR3, the DNA is TGTGCCAGCAGTCTTCCCTCAACAGGGGTTGATGAAAAACTGTTTTTT. This codes for CASSLPSTGVDEKLFF. Supplemented by reference TRBV28 and TRBJ1-4, the full variable domain reads DVKVTQSSRYLVKRTGEKVFLECVQDMDHENMFWYRQDPGLGLRLIYFSYDVKMKEKGDIPEGYSVSREKKERFSLILESASTNQTSMYLCASSLPSTGVDEKLFFGSGTQLSVL.

The J gene is TRBJ2-1, the V gene TRBV6-1; possibly TRBD2 for D (5 bases). The CDR3 loop spans 13 amino acids. Trimming shortened V by 6 bases and J by 15 bases, and 21 bases separated the two germline ends. CDR1 and CDR2 from the germline V gene are MNHNS and SASEGT. The CDR3 reads CASRGTEGTQTFF. For the CDR3, the DNA is TGTGCCAGCAGAGGAACTGAGGGTACCCAGACGTTCTTC.

This chain joins TRBV11-2 and TRBJ1-4; perhaps TRBD1 as D (6 bases). The CDR3 extends over 16 amino acids. Trimming stripped 2 bases from V and 7 bases from J, with 17 bases between. The germline V gene encodes CDR1 SGHAT and CDR2 FQNNGV. CDR3 amino acids: CASSLWGAGEVEKLFF. CDR3 nucleotide sequence: TGTGCCAGCAGCTTATGGGGTGCAGGGGAAGTTGAAAAACTGTTTTTT.

The chain has TRBV2 and TRBJ2-7, with 9 bases lining up with TRBD1. The trim removed 5 bases at V and 3 bases at J, leaving 8 bases unmatched. Per germline, CDR1 SNHLY and CDR2 FYNNEI. The CDR3 has 15 residues. This CDR3 reads CASSPDPGQGYEQYF. CDR3 nucleotide sequence: TGTGCCAGCAGTCCAGACCCGGGACAGGGCTACGAGCAGTACTTC.

This clone was seen a handful of times. This chain joins TRBV5-1 and TRBJ2-7; TRBD1 matches 9 bases. Germline V gene sequence: CDR1 SGHRS, CDR2 YFSETQ. The CDR3 length is 16 residues. V gave up 6 bases and J gave up 0 bases; unmatched junction bases: 10. DNA for the CDR3: TGCGCCAGCAAGAGACTAGGACAGGGGAGCTCCTACGAGCAGTACTTC. It codes for CASKRLGQGSSYEQYF.

The chain combines TRBV2 with TRBJ2-1; 9 nucleotides align to TRBD2. Germline V gene data show CDR1 as SNHLY and CDR2 as FYNNEI. Trimming at V came to 6 bases and at J to 3 bases, leaving 3 bases not matched to a gene. The CDR3 covers 14 residues. CDR3 coding DNA: TGTGCCAGCAGCCCAGCGGGAGGCTACAATGAGCAGTTCTTC. This encodes CASSPAGGYNEQFF.

This clone was recorded a few times. The chain has TRBV6-1 and TRBJ2-7; D might be TRBD1 (5 bases). The CDR3 is 14 amino acids. The ends were cut back, 1 base at V and 5 bases at J, with 12 bases in the middle. Germline V gene sequence: CDR1 MNHNS, CDR2 SASEGT. CDR3 residues: CASSEEGSWNEQYF. The DNA of the CDR3 is TGTGCCAGCAGTGAAGAGGGGTCGTGGAACGAGCAGTACTTC.

This sequence joins TRBV19 and TRBJ1-1; unclear D gene. Germline CDR1 and CDR2: LNHDA and SQIVND (reference sequence). This CDR3 is 14 amino acids long. V lost 3 bases, J lost 1 base, and 9 bases lay in between. The chain's CDR3 is CASSIVSGNTEAFF. The CDR3 DNA reads as TGTGCCAGTAGTATCGTCTCGGGGAACACTGAAGCTTTCTTT.

The CDR3: CATSRPAGLISYEQYF. The DNA for the CDR3 is TGTGCCACCAGCAGGCCAGCGGGATTAATCTCCTACGAGCAGTACTTC. This sequence joins TRBV15 and TRBJ2-7, with TRBD2 matching over 7 bases. V lost 3 bases and J lost 0; bases outside the gene matches: 8. The CDR3 consists of 16 residues. Germline loops: CDR1 LNHNV, CDR2 YYDKDF (reference sequence).

The chain employs TRBV28 and TRBJ2-1; 10 nucleotides line up with TRBD2. CDR1 MDHEN and CDR2 SYDVKM come from the germline V gene. This CDR3 comprises 15 residues. Losses at the gene ends were 6 bases for V and 2 bases for J; bases not matched to a gene: 4. The CDR3 sequence: CASSQTSGAYNEQFF. The CDR3 DNA follows: TGTGCCAGCAGCCAAACTAGCGGGGCCTACAATGAGCAGTTCTTC. Drawing the rest from reference TRBV28 and TRBJ2-1, the complete variable domain is DVKVTQSSRYLVKRTGEKVFLECVQDMDHENMFWYRQDPGLGLRLIYFSYDVKMKEKGDIPEGYSVSREKKERFSLILESASTNQTSMYLCASSQTSGAYNEQFFGPGTRLTVL.

This chain uses TRBV7-9 with TRBJ2-5; 7 nucleotides match TRBD2. The CDR3 extends over 16 amino acids. V trimming: 5 bases; J trimming: 1 base; junction bases outside the gene matches: 10. Germline V gene lookup returns CDR1 SEHNR and CDR2 FQNEAQ (reference sequence). The chain's CDR3 is CASSPSTSVAQETQYF. The CDR3, as DNA: TGTGCCAGCAGCCCAAGCACTAGCGTGGCCCAAGAGACCCAGTACTTC.

The V gene is TRBV6-5, the J gene TRBJ2-5; 11 positions agree with TRBD1. Unmatched junction bases numbered 5, after V lost 6 bases and J lost 2 bases. CDR3 length equals 15 residues. Germline V CDR1 and CDR2: MNHEY, SVGAGI. The CDR3 here is CASSPGTGGQETQYF. In DNA form, the CDR3 reads TGTGCCAGCAGCCCCGGGACAGGGGGTCAAGAGACCCAGTACTTC.

The chain couples TRBV11-1 to TRBJ2-3, with TRBD2 matching over 9 bases. Germline lookup yields CDR1 SGHAT and CDR2 FQDESV (reference sequence). J gave up 4 bases and V 4 bases, and 9 bases lay outside the gene matches. The CDR3 is 16 residues long. This CDR3 reads CASSSRRLAVSDTQYF. The CDR3 nucleotides read TGTGCCAGCAGCTCCCGACGACTAGCGGTGTCAGATACGCAGTATTTT.

As concerns this clone: The sample has other DNA sequences that encode this CDR3 too. Here the CDR3 DNA reads TGCGCCAGCAGCCAGGGGACTTTCGGGGAGCTGTTTTTT. Its protein product is CASSQGTFGELFF. The chain employs TRBV4-3 and TRBJ2-2, with D possibly TRBD2 on 6 matching bases. The CDR3 is 13 residues long. The V gene's germline CDR1 is LGHNA and CDR2 YSLEER. V lost 3 bases, J lost 7 bases, and 9 bases lay in between.

V usage is TRBV6-5 and J usage is TRBJ1-2; 11 nucleotides match TRBD1. Germline trimming cut 2 bases from V and 4 bases from J; bases unmatched to any gene: 6. Germline V CDR1 and CDR2: MNHEY, SVGAGI. The CDR3 extends over 16 amino acids. The CDR3 sequence: CASSYVRTGGGYGYTF. CDR3 nucleotide sequence: TGTGCCAGCAGTTACGTGCGGACAGGGGGCGGCTATGGCTACACCTTC.

This sequence joins TRBV30 and TRBJ2-3, with TRBD2 as a possible D gene (6 bases). There are 13 residues in the CDR3. Looked up from germline, CDR1 is GTSNPN and CDR2 is SVGIG (reference sequence). V lost 1 base and J 6 bases, leaving 11 bases between the germline ends. The CDR3 loop is CAWSGEGRDTQYF. In DNA form, the CDR3 reads TGTGCCTGGAGTGGAGAGGGGAGGGATACGCAGTATTTT.

This chain uses TRBV6-6 with TRBJ2-4; perhaps TRBD1 as D (8 bases). Germline V gene data show CDR1 as MNHNY and CDR2 as SVGAGI (reference sequence). V shed 10 bases and J shed 0 bases, with 16 bases lying between them. CDR3 length: 15 amino acids. CDR3 sequence (DNA): TGTGCCACGGGGGGACAGGCTCTAGCCAAAAACATTCAGTACTTC. Encoded protein: CATGGQALAKNIQYF.

The CDR3 loop reads CASKGMETRGYEQYF. DNA for the CDR3: TGTGCCAGCAAAGGAATGGAGACTCGGGGCTACGAGCAGTACTTC. The rearrangement joins TRBV27 to TRBJ2-7, with D possibly TRBD2 on 5 matching bases. The CDR3 contains 15 residues. V was clipped by 7 bases and J by 3 bases, with 19 bases between them. The germline V gene has CDR1 MNHEY and CDR2 SMNVEV (reference sequence).

The genes are TRBV7-2 and TRBJ2-1, with no clear D. Trimming stripped 5 bases from V and 10 bases from J, with 9 bases between. The CDR3 is made up of 11 amino acids. The germline V gene has CDR1 SGHTA and CDR2 FQGNSA. The CDR3 loop is CASSPQIEQFF. The CDR3 DNA sequence: TGTGCCAGCAGCCCCCAGATAGAGCAGTTCTTC.

The chain has TRBV19 and TRBJ2-5; the match to TRBD2 covers 12 bases. The CDR3 is made up of 16 amino acids. Trimming cost V 2 bases and J 5 bases; bases outside gene matches: 6. CDR1 is LNHDA and CDR2 is SQIVND in the germline V gene (reference sequence). The DNA for the CDR3 is TGTGCCAGTAGTATATCCCGGACTAGCGGGATGGAGACCCAGTACTTC. Amino acids: CASSISRTSGMETQYF.

The chain uses TRBV5-6 and TRBJ2-7; no reliable D call. V lost 4 bases to trimming and J lost 2 bases, with 10 bases between them. The CDR3 loop spans 13 amino acids. The germline V gene encodes CDR1 SGHDT and CDR2 YYEEEE. Written as DNA, the CDR3 is TGTGCCAGCAGCCGTCGGGTAGCCTACGAGCAGTACTTC. This translates into CASSRRVAYEQYF.

The chain employs TRBV28 and TRBJ2-7; 14 nucleotides agree with TRBD2. The V gene's germline CDR1 is MDHEN and CDR2 SYDVKM. J gave up 5 bases and V 7 bases, and 16 bases lay outside the gene matches. This CDR3 comprises 18 residues. CDR3 DNA sequence: TGTGCCAGCACCCCGCCCGGGACTAGCGGGAGCACAGATAACGAGCAGTACTTC. It yields the protein CASTPPGTSGSTDNEQYF.

This chain joins TRBV29-1 and TRBJ2-5; 8 bases map to TRBD2. CDR1 is SQVTM and CDR2 is ANQGSEA in the germline V gene. The trim removed 7 bases at V and 5 bases at J, leaving 9 bases unmatched. The CDR3 extends over 13 amino acids. The CDR3 DNA is TGCAGCGCGACGCCTACGGGGGGGGAGACCCAGTACTTC. Its translation is CSATPTGGETQYF.